The 26 T cell receptor beta chains listed next were all sequenced from one sample in a study of patients and donors after allogeneic stem cell transplantation. TCRdb used MiXCR to reprocess the RT-PCR reads, holding one entry per CDR3 protein. The data show 20,000 to 30,000 distinct CDR3 sequences, approximately 39% seen once. Material: blood, either unsorted or a sorted T cell fraction (not recorded which). Receptors originate from a human donor who was either an allogeneic HSCT recipient or a stem cell or donor lymphocyte infusion donor (not recorded which). It is not recorded whose cells these are; they may come from a transplant donor.

This clonotype was counted between two and nine times. The chain couples TRBV5-1 to TRBJ2-2, with D hard to call. The germline V and J ends were trimmed by 1 base and 2 bases, with 9 bases remaining between them. In germline, CDR1 is SGHRS, CDR2 YFSETQ. CDR3 length: 15 amino acids. CDR3 sequence reads: CASSLILPNTGELFF. CDR3 nucleotide sequence: TGCGCCAGCAGCTTGATCCTTCCAAACACCGGGGAGCTGTTTTTT. The full variable domain, its missing parts supplied by reference TRBV5-1 and TRBJ2-2, is KAGVTQTPRYLIKTRGQQVTLSCSPISGHRSVSWYQQTPGQGLQFLFEYFSETQRNKGNFPGRFSGRQFSNSRSEMNVSTLELGDSALYLCASSLILPNTGELFFGEGSRLTVL.

The chain carries TRBV12-3 or TRBV12-4 and TRBJ1-3; D is undetermined. V was shortened by 3 bases and J by 2 bases, with 14 bases between the two germline ends. This CDR3 contains 16 residues. CDR3 residues: CASSFGSSSTGNTIYF. The CDR3 nucleotides are TGTGCCAGCAGTTTTGGCAGTTCTTCTACTGGAAACACCATATATTTT.

The chain couples TRBV15 to TRBJ1-5; no definite D call. Trimming shortened V by 0 bases and J by 6 bases, and 15 bases separated the two germline ends. This CDR3 is 16 amino acids long. Germline V gene sequence: CDR1 LNHNV, CDR2 YYDKDF (reference sequence). The chain's CDR3 is CATSREYPMNPQPQHF. CDR3 DNA sequence: TGTGCCACCAGCAGAGAGTACCCTATGAACCCTCAGCCCCAGCATTTT.

The CDR3 here is CASSPDRVATEAFF. The CDR3 DNA sequence: TGTGCCAGCAGCCCCGACAGGGTGGCCACTGAAGCTTTCTTT. The chain has TRBV12-3 or TRBV12-4 and TRBJ1-1; 7 bases agree with TRBD1. The CDR3 spans 14 residues. The trim removed 6 bases at V and 4 bases at J, leaving 8 bases unmatched.

In its sample, this clonotype was seen a few times. J is TRBJ1-5 and V is TRBV5-5; D gene unclear. Germline-derived CDR1 and CDR2 are SGHKS and YYEKEE (reference sequence). V was cut by 2 bases and J by 2 bases, with 5 bases left in between. The CDR3 spans 13 residues. In DNA form, the CDR3 reads TGTGCCAGCAGCTTAAGTGGCAATCAGCCCCAGCATTTT. Its translation is CASSLSGNQPQHF.

This clonotype was counted between two and nine times. This chain joins TRBV29-1 and TRBJ2-2; D is unresolved. Trimming took off 1 base at V and 0 bases at J, with 9 bases between the two ends. The germline V gene has CDR1 SQVTM and CDR2 ANQGSEA. The CDR3 has 15 amino acids. CDR3 in amino acids: CSVEVASTNTGELFF. The DNA of the CDR3 is TGCAGCGTTGAAGTTGCCAGTACGAACACCGGGGAGCTGTTTTTT.

The chain joins TRBV4-2 to TRBJ1-5; 7 bases match TRBD1. This CDR3 is 15 amino acids long. CDR1 is LGHNA and CDR2 is YNFKEQ in the germline V gene. With 2 bases clipped from V and 2 bases from J, the junction kept 3 bases outside the gene matches. The CDR3 spells CASSQRTGRNQPQHF. The CDR3 DNA reads as TGTGCCAGCAGCCAACGGACAGGCCGCAATCAGCCCCAGCATTTT.

The count of this clonotype is one. This chain connects TRBV2 to TRBJ1-1; D might be TRBD1 (5 bases). The CDR3 spans 18 residues. V lost 2 bases and J lost 4, with 23 bases in between. Germline loops: CDR1 SNHLY, CDR2 FYNNEI. CDR3 coding DNA: TGTGCCAGCAGTGAACGGGGCCAGGGAAGTTATGGTGGCACTGAAGCTTTCTTT. Translated: CASSERGQGSYGGTEAFF.

The V and J genes are TRBV20-1 and TRBJ1-5, with 8 bases matching TRBD1. The CDR3 consists of 13 residues. From germline, CDR1 is DFQATT and CDR2 SNEGSKA (reference sequence). J lost 3 bases, V lost 6 bases, and 4 bases had no gene match. CDR3 sequence reads: CSAEDRDNQPQHF. Written as DNA, the CDR3 is TGCAGTGCCGAGGACAGGGACAATCAGCCCCAGCATTTT.

V usage is TRBV5-1 and J usage is TRBJ2-2; tentatively, D is TRBD2 (6 bases). CDR1 SGHRS and CDR2 YFSETQ come from the germline V gene. V gave up 4 bases and J gave up 5 bases, with 12 bases separating them. CDR3 length: 14 amino acids. CDR3 coding DNA: TGCGCCAGCAGCCAGGAGCTAGCGACCGGGGAGCTGTTTTTT. Translating it yields CASSQELATGELFF.

This clonotype was observed a few times. The J gene is TRBJ1-1, the V gene TRBV6-1; D is possibly TRBD1 (6 bases). Germline V gene sequence: CDR1 MNHNS, CDR2 SASEGT. Trimming pared 4 bases from V and 0 bases from J, leaving 9 bases between. CDR3 length: 14 amino acids. CDR3 region: CASSGRGVNTEAFF. The CDR3 DNA sequence: TGTGCCAGCAGTGGAAGGGGGGTGAACACTGAAGCTTTCTTT.

The genes are TRBV4-1 and TRBJ1-4, with D perhaps TRBD1 (5 bases). CDR1 and CDR2 (germline): MGHRA, YSYEKL. Trimming removed 4 bases at V and 4 bases at J, with 19 bases between. CDR3 length: 17 residues. For the CDR3, the DNA is TGCGCCAGCAGCCTCGCCCTCTTACAGGTCTATAATGAAAAACTGTTTTTT. It codes for CASSLALLQVYNEKLFF.

V is TRBV12-3 or TRBV12-4 and J is TRBJ1-6; D is ambiguous. The CDR3 is 15 residues long. The germline V and J ends were trimmed by 5 bases and 6 bases, with 14 bases remaining between them. The CDR3 sequence: CASSRMAIRNSPLHF. CDR3 in DNA: TGTGCCAGCAGTCGGATGGCGATTCGTAATTCACCCCTCCACTTT.

Only one count was recorded for this clonotype. The rearrangement links TRBV20-1 to TRBJ2-5; 9 nucleotides align to TRBD1. Unmatched junction bases numbered 9, after V lost 6 bases and J lost 4 bases. This CDR3 is built from 14 residues. Germline CDR1 is DFQATT and CDR2 is SNEGSKA (reference sequence). The DNA of the CDR3 is TGCAGTGCGATCCGGGACAGGGTTGGAGAGACCCAGTACTTC. Its protein is CSAIRDRVGETQYF.

The chain carries TRBV7-2 and TRBJ2-1; D gene unclear. Germline values: CDR1 SGHTA, CDR2 FQGNSA. The CDR3 runs 13 residues. V lost 1 base, J lost 5 bases, and 6 bases lay in between. The CDR3 coding sequence is TGTGCCAGCAGCTTAGATCCAAACAATGAGCAGTTCTTC. Its translation: CASSLDPNNEQFF.

The V and J genes are TRBV4-1 and TRBJ1-1; possibly TRBD1 for D (6 bases). Trimming left V 6 bases short and J 0 bases short, with 8 bases between. Germline CDR1 reads MGHRA; CDR2 reads YSYEKL. CDR3 length equals 13 residues. Here the CDR3 DNA reads TGCGCCAGCAGACAGGGTATGAACACTGAAGCTTTCTTT. Protein: CASRQGMNTEAFF.

The rearrangement links TRBV5-1 to TRBJ2-7; weak D call: TRBD2 (5 bases). The CDR3 totals 13 residues. Trimming removed 8 bases at V and 4 bases at J, with 16 bases between. Germline assignment: CDR1 SGHRS and CDR2 YFSETQ. In DNA form, the CDR3 reads TGCGCCAGAAAGGATAGCGTTTGGTACGAGCAGTACTTC. Encoded protein: CARKDSVWYEQYF. The complete variable domain, with remaining parts taken from reference TRBV5-1 and TRBJ2-7, reads KAGVTQTPRYLIKTRGQQVTLSCSPISGHRSVSWYQQTPGQGLQFLFEYFSETQRNKGNFPGRFSGRQFSNSRSEMNVSTLELGDSALYLCARKDSVWYEQYFGPGTRLTVT.

The J gene is TRBJ2-4, the V gene TRBV6-5; D unclear. Trimming removed 0 bases at V and 8 bases at J, with 11 bases between. CDR3 size: 14 residues. Germline values: CDR1 MNHEY, CDR2 SVGAGI. For the CDR3, the DNA is TGTGCCAGCAGTTACTCGTGGGCTTCGGACATTCAGTACTTC. This sequence encodes CASSYSWASDIQYF.

This chain links TRBV5-4 with TRBJ1-1; D unclear. The length of the CDR3 is 14 residues. Trimming removed 0 bases from V and 0 bases from J, with 6 bases in between. The germline V gene encodes CDR1 SGHNT and CDR2 YYREEE (reference sequence). CDR3 in DNA: TGTGCCAGCAGCTTGGGGCCGTTGAACACTGAAGCTTTCTTT. It yields the protein CASSLGPLNTEAFF. The full variable domain, rest sourced from reference TRBV5-4 and TRBJ1-1, is ETGVTQSPTHLIKTRGQQVTLRCSSQSGHNTVSWYQQALGQGPQFIFQYYREEENGRGNFPPRFSGLQFPNYSSELNVNALELDDSALYLCASSLGPLNTEAFFGQGTRLTVV.

This clonotype was recorded a few times. The chain links TRBV6-1 to TRBJ1-1, with D unresolved. Germline CDR1 reads MNHNS; CDR2 reads SASEGT. V lost 8 bases, J lost 1 base, and 8 bases lay in between. This CDR3 has 12 amino acids. The CDR3 nucleotides read TGTGCCAGCCTTTGGCCGAACACTGAAGCTTTCTTT. It is translated as CASLWPNTEAFF.

V is TRBV10-1 and J is TRBJ1-1; D is perhaps TRBD1 (5 bases). V was pared by 6 bases and J by 3 bases, with 11 bases between. CDR3 length equals 13 residues. Germline CDR1 and CDR2: WNHNN and SYGVQD (reference sequence). The CDR3 sequence: CASRRQLDTEAFF. The CDR3 coding sequence is TGCGCCAGCAGGAGACAGCTCGACACTGAAGCTTTCTTT.

The sample holds one count of this clonotype. The chain joins TRBV29-1 to TRBJ1-1; 10 bases are shared with TRBD1. The ends lost 4 bases at V and 1 base at J; junction bases unmatched: 12. CDR1 and CDR2 (germline): SQVTM, ANQGSEA. This CDR3 contains 17 residues. CDR3 in amino acids: CSVVLIGTGEWNTEAFF. In DNA, the CDR3 is TGCAGCGTTGTCCTGATAGGGACAGGGGAATGGAACACTGAAGCTTTCTTT.

V is TRBV6-2 or TRBV6-3 and J is TRBJ2-1, with 7 bases fitting TRBD1. V shed 4 bases and J 3 bases; nucleotides not matched to a gene: 3. The CDR3 contains 14 residues. Germline V gene sequence: CDR1 MNHEY, CDR2 SVGEGT. DNA for the CDR3: TGTGCCAGCAGTTGGGCAGGGGGCTACAATGAGCAGTTCTTC. Its translation: CASSWAGGYNEQFF.

Worth noting for this clonotype: The CDR3 ends on some other residue instead of the conserved phenylalanine or tryptophan, so this is likely a read error. The DNA is left out, because the CDR3 cannot be placed on it with certainty; the CDR3 is given as TCRdb lists it. This chain connects TRBV28 to TRBJ1-1. Germline V lookup: CDR1 MDHEN, CDR2 SYDVKM. The CDR3 is 15 residues long, ends included. The CDR3 is CASSFPNTGREPKFL.

CDR3 sequence reads: CASSLDGFAGVKADTQYF. CDR3 DNA sequence: TGCGCCAGCAGCTTGGATGGATTTGCGGGGGTGAAAGCAGATACGCAGTATTTT. The V call is TRBV5-1, the J call TRBJ2-3, with 7 nucleotides matching TRBD2. The CDR3 is 18 residues long. V was clipped by 0 bases and J by 4 bases; unmatched bases: 14. CDR1 and CDR2 from the germline V gene are SGHRS and YFSETQ.

This clonotype was found a few times. The chain couples TRBV27 to TRBJ1-4; no clear D gene. Looked up from germline, CDR1 is MNHEY and CDR2 is SMNVEV (reference sequence). Trimming shortened V by 2 bases and J by 2 bases, and 9 bases separated the two germline ends. This CDR3 spans 15 amino acids. For the CDR3, the DNA is TGTGCCAGCAGTTTAAAGCCGATTACTAATGAAAAACTGTTTTTT. It specifies CASSLKPITNEKLFF. The full variable domain, its missing parts supplied by reference TRBV27 and TRBJ1-4, is EAQVTQNPRYLITVTGKKLTVTCSQNMNHEYMSWYRQDPGLGLRQIYYSMNVEVTDKGDVPEGYKVSRKEKRNFPLILESPSPNQTSLYFCASSLKPITNEKLFFGSGTQLSVL.